These 15 T cell receptor beta chains came from one sample sequenced in a study of neoadjuvant anti-PD-1 for oral cavity cancer. Described time point: after neoadjuvant nivolumab, at surgical resection. Only in-frame clones appear in the TCRdb table, and some are missing; sequencing was by immunoSEQ multiplex PCR. The sample lists around 67,000 clones, approximately 87% occurring once. The specimen comprised PBMCs, sampled after nivolumab (anti-PD-1) treatment. These receptors were taken from a person aged 35 to 85 with oral cavity squamous cell carcinoma.

The chain uses TRBV5-6 and TRBJ2-6, with D possibly TRBD2 on 5 matching bases. V was trimmed by 4 bases and J by 1 base, leaving 12 bases between them. CDR1 is SGHDT, CDR2 YYEEEE, per germline. The CDR3 has 16 amino acids. CDR3 loop: CASSHRGPSGANVLTF. The CDR3 region has the DNA TGTGCCAGCAGCCACCGGGGTCCTTCTGGGGCCAACGTCCTGACTTTC.

This chain links TRBV6-5 with TRBJ2-3; no firm D call. The CDR3 has 15 residues. V was clipped by 0 bases and J by 2 bases, with 9 bases between them. The germline V gene encodes CDR1 MNHEY and CDR2 SVGAGI. This CDR3 is CASSYSNVPTDTQYF. CDR3 in DNA: TGTGCCAGCAGTTACTCGAACGTACCCACAGATACGCAGTATTTT.

The gene calls are TRBV2 and TRBJ2-3; tentatively, D is TRBD1 (6 bases). Germline loops: CDR1 SNHLY, CDR2 FYNNEI. The CDR3 runs to 13 residues. V gave up 6 bases and J gave up 6 bases, with 13 bases separating them. The CDR3 nucleotides read TGTGCCAGCAGCGGACAGATCTCGGATACGCAGTATTTT. This codes for CASSGQISDTQYF. The entire variable domain, with the rest obtained from reference TRBV2 and TRBJ2-3, is as follows: EPEVTQTPSHQVTQMGQEVILRCVPISNHLYFYWYRQILGQKVEFLVSFYNNEISEKSEIFDDQFSVERPDGSNFTLKIRSTKLEDSAMYFCASSGQISDTQYFGPGTRLTVL.

This chain connects TRBV6-1 to TRBJ2-3; 8 nucleotides line up with TRBD1. The ends lost 4 bases at V and 2 bases at J; junction bases unmatched: 5. CDR3 size: 15 residues. CDR1 and CDR2 (germline): MNHNS, SASEGT. CDR3 loop: CASSARDRNTDTQYF. The CDR3 region has the DNA TGTGCCAGCAGTGCACGGGACAGGAACACAGATACGCAGTATTTT.

The V and J genes are TRBV30 and TRBJ2-7, with a weak D call TRBD2 (6 bases). Germline V gene data show CDR1 as GTSNPN and CDR2 as SVGIG (reference sequence). CDR3 length equals 14 residues. Trimming removed 0 bases at V and 4 bases at J, with 13 bases between. Here the CDR3 DNA reads TGTGCCTGGAGTGTACAGCGGGCCACTTACGAGCAGTACTTC. Translated: CAWSVQRATYEQYF.

V gene TRBV25-1 combines with J gene TRBJ2-4; the D is unclear. CDR3 size: 12 residues. Trimming stripped 4 bases from V and 6 bases from J, with 7 bases between. In germline, CDR1 is MGHDK, CDR2 SYGVNS. CDR3: CASSGGGNIQYF. The CDR3 nucleotides are TGTGCCAGCAGTGGAGGTGGAAACATTCAGTACTTC.

The chain couples TRBV30 to TRBJ1-6; TRBD1 might be the D (6 bases). Germline CDR1 and CDR2: GTSNPN and SVGIG (reference sequence). Trimming pared 5 bases from V and 7 bases from J, leaving 15 bases between. This CDR3 is built from 14 residues. The CDR3 reads CAWSLGGLNSPLHF. For the CDR3, the DNA is TGTGCCTGGTCCTTAGGGGGGTTGAATTCACCCCTCCACTTT.

The rearrangement joins TRBV2 to TRBJ2-1; maybe TRBD1 (5 bases). Trimming cost V 6 bases and J 2 bases, with 5 bases left between them. The V gene's germline CDR1 is SNHLY and CDR2 FYNNEI. There are 12 residues in the CDR3. CDR3 residues: CASRGAYNEQFF. The CDR3 coding sequence is TGTGCCAGCAGAGGGGCCTACAATGAGCAGTTCTTC. Filled out from reference TRBV2 and TRBJ2-1, the complete variable domain reads EPEVTQTPSHQVTQMGQEVILRCVPISNHLYFYWYRQILGQKVEFLVSFYNNEISEKSEIFDDQFSVERPDGSNFTLKIRSTKLEDSAMYFCASRGAYNEQFFGPGTRLTVL.

The rearrangement links TRBV11-2 to TRBJ1-5; tentative D call: TRBD1 (6 bases). CDR1 and CDR2 from the germline V gene are SGHAT and FQNNGV. The CDR3 totals 15 residues. Trimming took 1 base from V and 3 from J, leaving 10 bases between them. The CDR3 region is CASSLAGAHNQPQHF. The CDR3 DNA reads TGTGCCAGCAGCTTAGCGGGGGCTCACAATCAGCCCCAGCATTTT.

The chain is built from TRBV5-1 and TRBJ1-1; no definite D call. This CDR3 region has 15 residues. V lost 3 bases and J 1 base, leaving 13 bases between the germline ends. Germline CDR1 reads SGHRS; CDR2 reads YFSETQ. CDR3 sequence: CASSWNRPGNTEAFF. Here the CDR3 DNA reads TGCGCCAGCAGCTGGAACCGGCCTGGGAACACTGAAGCTTTCTTT.

The chain employs TRBV12-5 and TRBJ1-2; D remains unclear. The CDR3 totals 12 residues. Trimming pared 6 bases from V and 4 bases from J, leaving 9 bases between. Germline V gene data show CDR1 as LGHNT and CDR2 as FRNRAP. CDR3 amino acids: CASGTDGYGYTF. Here the CDR3 DNA reads TGTGCTAGTGGGACTGACGGCTATGGCTACACCTTC. Drawing the rest from reference TRBV12-5 and TRBJ1-2, the complete variable domain is DARVTQTPRHKVTEMGQEVTMRCQPILGHNTVFWYRQTMMQGLELLAYFRNRAPLDDSGMPKDRFSAEMPDATLATLKIQPSEPRDSAVYFCASGTDGYGYTFGSGTRLTVV.

The chain has TRBV7-9 and TRBJ1-6; D not resolved. V was cut by 0 bases and J by 6 bases, with 6 bases left in between. The germline CDR1 and CDR2 sequences are SEHNR and FQNEAQ (reference sequence). The CDR3 is 14 residues long. This CDR3 is CASSLAGINSPLHF. CDR3 bases: TGTGCCAGCAGCTTAGCAGGGATTAATTCACCCCTCCACTTT.

CDR3 sequence (DNA): TGCGCCAGCAGGGGTAGCTCTTTGGAAAAACTGTTTTTT. Translating gives CASRGSSLEKLFF. The rearrangement joins TRBV5-1 to TRBJ1-4, with D hard to call. The CDR3 consists of 13 residues. CDR1 and CDR2 (germline): SGHRS, YFSETQ. The V end lost 5 bases, the J end lost 8 bases, and 13 bases lay between the germline ends.

This clone has a handful of counts. The chain is built from TRBV27 and TRBJ1-5; D remains unclear. Germline CDR1 and CDR2: MNHEY and SMNVEV (reference sequence). This CDR3 is built from 11 residues. V was pared by 5 bases and J by 6 bases, with 5 bases between. CDR3 nucleotide sequence: TGTGCCAGCAGTAAAGGTCAGCCCCAGCATTTT. Protein: CASSKGQPQHF.

The chain couples TRBV30 to TRBJ2-3; D remains ambiguous. The germline V and J ends were trimmed by 0 bases and 6 bases, with 13 bases remaining between them. Germline-derived CDR1 and CDR2 are GTSNPN and SVGIG (reference sequence). The CDR3 consists of 14 residues. CDR3 DNA: TGTGCCTGGAGTGTTTTAGTAGCCGGCGATACGCAGTATTTT. Its protein product is CAWSVLVAGDTQYF.